The clone carrying this T cell receptor (beta chain) was picked up many times. What it recognizes is unknown. The study defined stable Graves' hyperthyroidism as no ophthalmopathy progression within 18 months. Uncontrolled infections, other autoimmune diseases, pregnancy or lactation led to exclusion of patients. It was RNA transcripts that yielded the amplified TCR beta CDR3 regions. The HTBI set primed first-round TCR CDR3 RT-PCR. TCRdb recomputed calls from the multiplex PCR reads with MiXCR, one row per CDR3 protein. The sample lists more than 35,000 distinct CDR3 sequences, 49% occurring once. These data are taken from a study of T cells in Graves' hyperthyroidism and ophthalmopathy. Study-wide findings and caveats: Ophthalmopathy was model-predicted a median 6.5 months pre-onset. Also found in blood were most expanded thyroid clonotypes above 0.001.

The TCR was taken from a woman aged 50 to 65 with Graves' hyperthyroidism. The sample comprised peripheral blood or thyroid tissue (not recorded which).

The CDR3 DNA is TGCAGTGCTAGAGAGGACAGGGGGAATCAGCCCCAGCATTTT. Its protein is CSAREDRGNQPQHF. The chain couples TRBV20-1 to TRBJ1-5; 10 nucleotides match TRBD1. CDR1 is DFQATT and CDR2 is SNEGSKA in the germline V gene (reference sequence). The V segment lost 0 bases and the J segment 4 bases; nucleotides outside the gene matches: 0. CDR3 length: 14 amino acids.